The TCR beta chain described here comes from a study of T cells after yellow fever vaccination. This CDR3 is built from 13 residues. Trimming pared 0 bases from V and 6 bases from J, leaving 8 bases between. Germline assignment: CDR1 KGHSH and CDR2 LQKENI. TCRdb recomputed calls from the 5' RACE reads with MiXCR, one row per CDR3 protein. The sample includes roughly 520,000 distinct CDR3 sequences, less than 25% seen only once; the top ten take about 16%. In its sample, this clonotype was seen a few times. The sample consisted of PBMCs, taken roughly 23 days after the first yellow fever vaccination. V and J are TRBV18 and TRBJ2-5, with D perhaps TRBD1 or TRBD2 (5 bases each). The sequence was collected from a young man who received the YFV17D yellow fever vaccine. CDR3 residues: CASSPPWGKTQYF. The CDR3, as DNA: TGTGCCAGCTCACCACCGTGGGGGAAGACCCAGTACTTC.